Given below is one TCR beta chain in context. The antigen remains undetermined. This record comes from a study of shared clonotypes between healthy human individuals. The study, taken as a whole, reports: In contrast to clonotypes shared by all four donors, non-shared clonotypes had lower generation probabilities. Roughly 5% of naive CD4 clonotypes were common to several donors.

The V segment lost 3 bases and the J segment 2 bases; nucleotides outside the gene matches: 4. The CDR3 loop spans 15 amino acids. The germline V gene encodes CDR1 SGHNT and CDR2 YYREEE (reference sequence). Replicate PCRs from sorted subsets contained approximately 190 ng DNA, which is roughly 30,000 T cell genomes. Data came from immunoSEQ multiplex PCR; TCRdb stores just in-frame clones and leaves some out. The sample has roughly 530,000 clones, less than 96% seen once. The chain combines TRBV5-4 with TRBJ2-7; 11 bases line up with TRBD2. Sample: naive CD4+ T cells sorted from blood. Subset of the sample: CD45RA+ positively selected. This clonotype was sampled from a woman aged 25-40 years in good health. The CDR3 bases are TGTGCCAGCAGCTCCCTAGCGGGGGGCACCTACGAGCAGTACTTC. Protein product: CASSSLAGGTYEQYF. Looking up the rest from reference TRBV5-4 and TRBJ2-7 gives the full variable domain: ETGVTQSPTHLIKTRGQQVTLRCSSQSGHNTVSWYQQALGQGPQFIFQYYREEENGRGNFPPRFSGLQFPNYSSELNVNALELDDSALYLCASSSLAGGTYEQYFGPGTRLTVT.